This entry lists 25 T cell receptor beta chains sequenced from one sample in a study of OX40 agonist ivuxolimab in advanced cancers. This table comes from immunoSEQ multiplex PCR, and its TCRdb copy is limited to in-frame clones, with some not included. The sample contains approximately 58,000 clones, approximately 86% of which appear only once. The source material was CD4+ or CD8+ T cells sorted from blood, sampled in a trial of the OX40 agonist ivuxolimab. These receptors were obtained from an adult with an advanced solid tumor such as melanoma, head and neck, liver or kidney cancer.

V gene TRBV7-8 combines with J gene TRBJ1-1, with D tentatively TRBD1 (6 bases). Trimming pared 4 bases from V and 4 bases from J, leaving 22 bases between. The CDR3 spans 17 residues. The V gene's germline CDR1 is SGHVS and CDR2 FQNEAQ. The CDR3 coding sequence is TGTGCCAGCAGCTACCCGGGGGGCGCGTGGCAGGGCACTGAAGCTTTCTTT. Translation gives CASSYPGGAWQGTEAFF.

The gene calls are TRBV18 and TRBJ1-3, with D uncertain. Germline V gene sequence: CDR1 KGHSH, CDR2 LQKENI. CDR3 length: 16 residues. The V end lost 3 bases, the J end lost 0 bases, and 12 bases lay between the germline ends. The CDR3 loop is CASSPGQPSSGNTIYF. CDR3 DNA: TGTGCCAGCTCACCGGGCCAGCCAAGCTCTGGAAACACCATATATTTT.

This clone is a singleton in its sample. This sequence joins TRBV6-6 and TRBJ1-5, with a possible D match to TRBD1 (5 bases). CDR1 MNHNY and CDR2 SVGAGI come from the germline V gene (reference sequence). Trimming pared 7 bases from V and 7 bases from J, leaving 11 bases between. This CDR3 has 12 residues. CDR3 region: CASTRQTQPQHF. The CDR3 nucleotides read TGTGCCAGCACTCGACAGACCCAGCCCCAGCATTTT.

The chain has TRBV19 and TRBJ2-2; 7 bases are shared with TRBD1. V lost 5 bases, J lost 3 bases, and 15 bases stayed unmatched. Germline CDR1 and CDR2: LNHDA and SQIVND (reference sequence). The CDR3 consists of 18 residues. CDR3 nucleotides: TGTGCCAGTAGTGGAATTTTGGGGACAGTGATTTACACCGGGGAGCTGTTTTTT. Protein: CASSGILGTVIYTGELFF.

There are a few counts of this clone. The J gene is TRBJ2-5, the V gene TRBV7-9; unclear D gene. The CDR3 totals 13 residues. Trimming pared 1 base from V and 5 bases from J, leaving 8 bases between. CDR1 SEHNR and CDR2 FQNEAQ come from the germline V gene (reference sequence). The DNA for the CDR3 is TGTGCCAGCAGCTTAGGACTTGGGGAGACCCAGTACTTC. Translated, it gives CASSLGLGETQYF.

This clone appeared a single time. The rearrangement links TRBV6-1 to TRBJ1-6; no clear D gene. This CDR3 contains 15 residues. V was clipped by 8 bases and J by 7 bases, with 18 bases between them. The V gene's germline CDR1 is MNHNS and CDR2 SASEGT. The CDR3 sequence is CASRRTWETNSPLHF. The CDR3 nucleotides are TGTGCCAGCCGCAGAACCTGGGAAACCAATTCACCCCTCCACTTT.

The CDR3: CASSSRARSYNEQFF. The CDR3 DNA follows: TGTGCCAGCAGCTCGAGGGCCAGGTCCTACAATGAGCAGTTCTTC. The chain combines TRBV28 with TRBJ2-1; possibly TRBD2 for D (5 bases). V was clipped by 6 bases and J by 1 base, with 13 bases between them. Per the germline V gene, CDR1 is MDHEN and CDR2 is SYDVKM. The CDR3 runs 15 residues.

The sample holds one count of this clone. This chain links TRBV28 with TRBJ2-1; a possible D gene is TRBD1 (6 bases). CDR1 is MDHEN and CDR2 is SYDVKM in the germline V gene. The V and J ends lost 3 bases and 4 bases respectively, with 13 bases between them. The CDR3 is made up of 15 amino acids. The CDR3 loop is CASSFAQGQYNEQFF. The CDR3 DNA is TGTGCCAGCAGTTTTGCACAGGGACAATACAATGAGCAGTTCTTC.

This sequence joins TRBV7-2 and TRBJ1-1; D not certain. The germline V gene has CDR1 SGHTA and CDR2 FQGNSA. The CDR3 runs 14 residues. V shed 1 base and J shed 3 bases, with 9 bases lying between them. The CDR3 region has the DNA TGTGCCAGCAGCTTAGTAGGGATGGACACTGAAGCTTTCTTT. Its translation: CASSLVGMDTEAFF. The full variable domain, its missing parts supplied by reference TRBV7-2 and TRBJ1-1, is GAGVSQSPSNKVTEKGKDVELRCDPISGHTALYWYRQSLGQGLEFLIYFQGNSAPDKSGLPSDRFSAERTGGSVSTLTIQRTQQEDSAVYLCASSLVGMDTEAFFGQGTRLTVV.

Only one count was recorded for this clone. This CDR3 is CASSPLGQGPTNEKLFF. In DNA form, the CDR3 reads TGTGCCAGCTCACCACTGGGACAGGGACCTACTAATGAAAAACTGTTTTTT. V usage is TRBV18 and J usage is TRBJ1-4, with 9 bases fitting TRBD1. The germline V gene encodes CDR1 KGHSH and CDR2 LQKENI. V lost 1 base and J lost 2; bases outside the gene matches: 5. The CDR3 runs to 17 residues.

The chain combines TRBV6-5 with TRBJ2-2, with no clear D. The CDR3 length is 14 residues. V was pared by 5 bases and J by 1 base, with 8 bases between. The germline V gene encodes CDR1 MNHEY and CDR2 SVGAGI. CDR3 nucleotides: TGTGCCAGCAGTGCGGTCCGGAACACCGGGGAGCTGTTTTTT. It translates to CASSAVRNTGELFF.

This clone appeared once. The V call is TRBV7-6, the J call TRBJ2-7, with unresolved D. The V and J ends lost 3 bases and 4 bases respectively, with 10 bases between them. This CDR3 has 13 amino acids. The germline V gene has CDR1 SGHVS and CDR2 FNYEAQ. In nucleotides, the CDR3 is TGTGCCAGCAGCTTCGTTTCGTGGTACGAGCAGTACTTC. This encodes CASSFVSWYEQYF. The full variable domain, in which reference TRBV7-6 and TRBJ2-7 provide the parts outside the CDR3, is GAGVSQSPRYKVTKRGQDVALRCDPISGHVSLYWYRQALGQGPEFLTYFNYEAQQDKSGLPNDRFSAERPEGSISTLTIQRTEQRDSAMYRCASSFVSWYEQYFGPGTRLTVT.

The chain links TRBV9 to TRBJ2-3; no definite D call. V lost 4 bases, J lost 2 bases, and 8 bases lay in between. CDR1 and CDR2 from the germline V gene are SGDLS and YYNGEE. CDR3 length: 13 amino acids. CDR3 sequence (DNA): TGTGCCAGCAGCAAACGGAACACAGATACGCAGTATTTT. Its translation: CASSKRNTDTQYF.

V and J are TRBV10-2 and TRBJ2-7, with D hard to call. The CDR3 runs to 16 residues. Trimming shortened V by 0 bases and J by 3 bases, and 15 bases separated the two germline ends. From germline, CDR1 is WSHSY and CDR2 SAAADI. This CDR3 is CASSESPRLGIYEQYF. In DNA form, the CDR3 reads TGCGCCAGCAGTGAGTCGCCCCGGCTGGGAATCTACGAGCAGTACTTC.

V and J are TRBV28 and TRBJ2-7, with a tentative D call TRBD1 (6 bases). Germline-derived CDR1 and CDR2 are MDHEN and SYDVKM. V was clipped by 6 bases and J by 7 bases, with 10 bases between them. This CDR3 has 11 amino acids. The CDR3: CASSGQFEQYF. The DNA for the CDR3 is TGTGCCAGCAGCGGACAGTTTGAGCAGTACTTC. Full variable domain (remainder filled in from reference TRBV28 and TRBJ2-7): DVKVTQSSRYLVKRTGEKVFLECVQDMDHENMFWYRQDPGLGLRLIYFSYDVKMKEKGDIPEGYSVSREKKERFSLILESASTNQTSMYLCASSGQFEQYFGPGTRLTVT.

This clone has only a few counts. CDR3 sequence reads: CASSPDPYEQYF. The CDR3 DNA reads TGTGCCAGCAGCCCCGACCCCTACGAGCAGTACTTC. The chain combines TRBV7-6 with TRBJ2-7; no clear D. This CDR3 has 12 amino acids. V shed 5 bases and J shed 2 bases, with 7 bases lying between them. Germline CDR1 is SGHVS and CDR2 is FNYEAQ.

Only one count was recorded for this clone. The chain couples TRBV5-5 to TRBJ2-7, with TRBD1 matching over 11 bases. The J segment lost 2 bases and the V segment lost 4 bases, leaving 5 bases of the junction unmatched. From germline, CDR1 is SGHKS and CDR2 YYEKEE (reference sequence). This CDR3 is 15 amino acids long. The CDR3 loop reads CASSARGQGAYEQYF. The CDR3 bases are TGTGCCAGCAGCGCTAGGGGACAGGGGGCCTACGAGCAGTACTTC.

The rearrangement joins TRBV9 to TRBJ2-7; a weak D match, TRBD2 (5 bases). The CDR3 contains 14 residues. The V end lost 0 bases, the J end lost 4 bases, and 11 bases lay between the germline ends. Germline V gives CDR1 SGDLS, CDR2 YYNGEE. The CDR3 DNA reads TGTGCCAGCAGCGTAGTGGGGAGTTCATACGAGCAGTACTTC. The encoded protein is CASSVVGSSYEQYF.

This chain uses TRBV6-5 with TRBJ2-7; D perhaps matches TRBD1 (5 bases). The CDR3 spans 13 residues. The V and J ends lost 4 bases and 3 bases respectively, with 10 bases between them. The germline CDR1 and CDR2 sequences are MNHEY and SVGAGI. CDR3 nucleotides: TGTGCCAGCAGTTCCCTCGACAGCTACGAGCAGTACTTC. Protein: CASSSLDSYEQYF.

V gene TRBV4-2 combines with J gene TRBJ2-1, with 10 positions matching TRBD2. The CDR3 runs to 18 residues. V gave up 1 base and J gave up 10 bases; unmatched junction bases: 16. Germline assignment: CDR1 LGHNA and CDR2 YNFKEQ. CDR3 protein: CASSQGDSGGSRRAEQFF. The CDR3 DNA is TGTGCCAGCAGCCAAGGGGATAGCGGGGGGTCCCGGCGCGCCGAGCAGTTCTTC.

The chain has TRBV27 and TRBJ1-5, with D perhaps TRBD1 (6 bases). The V end lost 5 bases, the J end lost 6 bases, and 11 bases lay between the germline ends. CDR3 length equals 13 residues. The germline V gene encodes CDR1 MNHEY and CDR2 SMNVEV (reference sequence). CDR3 sequence (DNA): TGTGCCAGCAGTCAGGGGAATGTTCAGCCCCAGCATTTT. This translates into CASSQGNVQPQHF.

The genes are TRBV13 and TRBJ2-2, with 8 bases lining up with TRBD1. The germline V gene encodes CDR1 PRHDT and CDR2 FYEKMQ (reference sequence). The CDR3 length is 17 residues. V dropped 5 bases and J dropped 3; count of bases not matched to a gene: 11. The CDR3 DNA reads as TGTGCCAGCAGCGTAGAGGCAGGGGGCGCAGACACCGGGGAGCTGTTTTTT. Amino acid sequence: CASSVEAGGADTGELFF.

This clone was picked up one time. The chain is built from TRBV19 and TRBJ2-5; maybe TRBD1 (5 bases). The J call may be mistaken, given a closer DNA end match to TRBJ2-7. The germline V gene has CDR1 LNHDA and CDR2 SQIVND (reference sequence). This CDR3 comprises 13 residues. The CDR3 protein is CASSMGRVYEQYF. CDR3 nucleotides: TGTGCCAGTAGTATGGGCAGGGTTTACGAGCAGTACTTC.

The V call is TRBV18, the J call TRBJ2-1; D might be TRBD1 (5 bases). CDR1 and CDR2 from the germline V gene are KGHSH and LQKENI. V was shortened by 5 bases and J by 0 bases, with 11 bases between the two germline ends. The CDR3 has 15 residues. CDR3 in DNA: TGTGCCAGCTCAATACAGGTGAGCTCCTACAATGAGCAGTTCTTC. It codes for CASSIQVSSYNEQFF.

The rearrangement links TRBV29-1 to TRBJ2-3, with D possibly called TRBD1 or TRBD2 (5 bases each). This CDR3 spans 13 amino acids. Germline V gene data show CDR1 as SQVTM and CDR2 as ANQGSEA. V gave up 4 bases and J gave up 15 bases, with 23 bases separating them. The CDR3 here is CSVVPNFLGGKYF. The CDR3 nucleotides are TGCAGCGTTGTCCCTAATTTCCTTGGGGGAAAATATTTT.